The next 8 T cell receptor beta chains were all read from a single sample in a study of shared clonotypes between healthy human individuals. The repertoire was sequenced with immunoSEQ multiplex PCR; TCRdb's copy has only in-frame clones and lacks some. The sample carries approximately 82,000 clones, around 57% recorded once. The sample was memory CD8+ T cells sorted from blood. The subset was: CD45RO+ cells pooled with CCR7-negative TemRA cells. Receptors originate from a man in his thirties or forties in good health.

CDR3 region: CASSFSGQGVEQYF. DNA of the CDR3: TGTGCCAGCAGTTTCTCGGGACAGGGAGTCGAGCAGTACTTC. The chain joins TRBV28 to TRBJ2-7, with TRBD1 matching over 9 bases. The CDR3 has 14 amino acids. After removal of 3 bases from V and 6 bases from J, the junction contained 6 bases not matched to a gene. The germline V gene has CDR1 MDHEN and CDR2 SYDVKM.

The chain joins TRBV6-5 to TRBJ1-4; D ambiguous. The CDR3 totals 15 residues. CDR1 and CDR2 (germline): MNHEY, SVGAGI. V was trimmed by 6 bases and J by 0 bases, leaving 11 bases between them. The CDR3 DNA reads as TGTGCCAGCAGCTACAATCCATCAACTAATGAAAAACTGTTTTTT. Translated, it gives CASSYNPSTNEKLFF.

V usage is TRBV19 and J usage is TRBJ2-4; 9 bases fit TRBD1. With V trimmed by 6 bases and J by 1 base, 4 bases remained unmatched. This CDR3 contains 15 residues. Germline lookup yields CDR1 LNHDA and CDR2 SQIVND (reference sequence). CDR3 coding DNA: TGTGCCAGTAGACAGGGGGCTGGGGCCAAAAACATTCAGTACTTC. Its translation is CASRQGAGAKNIQYF. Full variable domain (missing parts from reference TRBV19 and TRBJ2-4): DGGITQSPKYLFRKEGQNVTLSCEQNLNHDAMYWYRQDPGQGLRLIYYSQIVNDFQKGDIAEGYSVSREKKESFPLTVTSAQKNPTAFYLCASRQGAGAKNIQYFGAGTRLSVL.

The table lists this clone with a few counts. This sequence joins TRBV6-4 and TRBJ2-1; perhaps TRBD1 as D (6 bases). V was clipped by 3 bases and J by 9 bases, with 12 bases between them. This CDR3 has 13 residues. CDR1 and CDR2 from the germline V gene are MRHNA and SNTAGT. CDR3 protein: CASSEGAQGEQFF. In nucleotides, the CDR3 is TGTGCCAGCAGTGAGGGGGCGCAGGGTGAGCAGTTCTTC.

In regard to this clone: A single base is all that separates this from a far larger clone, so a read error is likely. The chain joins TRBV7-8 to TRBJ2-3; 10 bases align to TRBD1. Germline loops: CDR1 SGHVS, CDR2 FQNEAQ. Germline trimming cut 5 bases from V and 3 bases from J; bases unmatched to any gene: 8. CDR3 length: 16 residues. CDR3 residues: CASSRPPDRGTDTQYF. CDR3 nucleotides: TGTGCCAGCAGCCGGCCCCCGGACAGGGGGACAGATACGCAGTATTTT.

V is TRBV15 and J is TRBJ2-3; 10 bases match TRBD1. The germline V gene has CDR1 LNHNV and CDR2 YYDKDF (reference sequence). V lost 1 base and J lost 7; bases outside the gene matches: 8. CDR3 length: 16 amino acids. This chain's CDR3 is CATSRAGGTGVNTQYF. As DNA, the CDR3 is TGTGCCACCAGCAGAGCGGGGGGGACAGGGGTGAATACGCAGTATTTT. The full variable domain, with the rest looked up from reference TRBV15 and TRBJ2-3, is DAMVIQNPRYQVTQFGKPVTLSCSQTLNHNVMYWYQQKSSQAPKLLFHYYDKDFNNEADTPDNFQSRRPNTSFCFLDIRSPGLGDTAMYLCATSRAGGTGVNTQYFGPGTRLTVL.

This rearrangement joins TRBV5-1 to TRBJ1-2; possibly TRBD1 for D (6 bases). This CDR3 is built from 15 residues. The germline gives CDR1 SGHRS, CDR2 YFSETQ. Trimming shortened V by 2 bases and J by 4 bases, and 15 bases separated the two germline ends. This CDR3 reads CASSFDGTSFYGYTF. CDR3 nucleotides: TGCGCCAGCAGCTTTGACGGGACATCATTCTATGGCTACACCTTC.

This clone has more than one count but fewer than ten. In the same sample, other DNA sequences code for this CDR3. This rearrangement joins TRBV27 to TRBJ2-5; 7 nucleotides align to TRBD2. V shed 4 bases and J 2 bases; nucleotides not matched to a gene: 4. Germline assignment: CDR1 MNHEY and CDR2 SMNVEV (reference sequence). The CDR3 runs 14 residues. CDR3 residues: CASSSQREQETQYF. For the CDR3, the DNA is TGTGCCAGCAGTTCCCAGCGGGAACAAGAGACCCAGTACTTC.